This T cell receptor beta chain was found in a study of blood T cell repertoires in COVID-19. In the authors' methods: Estimates of nucleated cell counts were drawn from the amplification of reference gene primers. This table comes from immunoSEQ multiplex PCR, and its TCRdb copy is limited to in-frame clones, with some not included. V and J calls and clone size follow that table, whereas D and trimming were derived from the DNA. This sample has about 110,000 clones, with 88% found just once. The sequencing input was peripheral blood. This receptor was identified in a human donor in a cohort sampled during active COVID-19.

Here the CDR3 reads CASTGGEGSASYEQYF. The DNA of the CDR3 is TGTGCCAGCACCGGAGGGGAGGGATCCGCCTCCTACGAGCAGTACTTC. The chain carries TRBV2 and TRBJ2-7; 7 positions agree with TRBD2. Unmatched junction bases numbered 12, after V lost 7 bases and J lost 0 bases. This CDR3 has 16 residues. Germline V gene lookup returns CDR1 SNHLY and CDR2 FYNNEI.